Following are 20 T cell receptor beta chains from one sample sequenced in a study of control samples from healthy donors and cancer patients. The method was immunoSEQ multiplex PCR; TCRdb's version includes in-frame clones alone and lacks a portion of them. The table has 350,000 to 450,000 clones, 80% to 95% seen once. Sequenced sample: PBMCs. The receptors were sampled from a man aged 35 to 55 with head and neck cancer.

This sequence joins TRBV7-2 and TRBJ1-6; 7 positions agree with TRBD1. The CDR3 contains 16 residues. With V trimmed by 7 bases and J by 7 bases, 13 bases remained unmatched. Germline V gives CDR1 SGHTA, CDR2 FQGNSA. The CDR3 DNA reads as TGTGCCAGCACCATAGAGGGACAGCGCCTGAATTCACCCCTCCACTTT. This gives the protein CASTIEGQRLNSPLHF.

The chain joins TRBV19 to TRBJ2-7; 10 nucleotides match TRBD1. CDR1 is LNHDA, CDR2 SQIVND, per germline (reference sequence). The CDR3 extends over 14 amino acids. Trimming removed 5 bases from V and 7 bases from J; junction bases left unmatched: 8. The chain's CDR3 is CASSLGTGAVEQYF. In DNA, the CDR3 is TGTGCCAGTAGTCTTGGGACAGGGGCGGTAGAGCAGTACTTC.

This clone appeared once. The chain has TRBV7-9 and TRBJ1-1; TRBD1 aligns across 8 bases. The CDR3 loop spans 13 amino acids. Germline CDR1 is SEHNR and CDR2 is FQNEAQ (reference sequence). With V trimmed by 4 bases and J by 7 bases, 5 bases remained unmatched. This CDR3 is CASSWTGTVEAFF. In DNA form, the CDR3 reads TGTGCCAGCAGCTGGACAGGGACGGTTGAAGCTTTCTTT.

The V call is TRBV11-2, the J call TRBJ2-1; 10 bases agree with TRBD1. From germline, CDR1 is SGHAT and CDR2 FQNNGV. Germline trimming cut 4 bases from V and 9 bases from J; bases unmatched to any gene: 12. The CDR3 is 16 amino acids. The CDR3 DNA sequence: TGTGCCAGCAGCTCTGAGGCCGGGACAGGGGTAAGTGAGCAGTTCTTC. Protein product: CASSSEAGTGVSEQFF.

V and J are TRBV24-1 and TRBJ2-1, with D unresolved. Trimming left V 5 bases short and J 9 bases short, with 10 bases between. Germline loops: CDR1 KGHDR, CDR2 SFDVKD. The CDR3 is made up of 12 amino acids. The CDR3 here is CATSVGVGEQFF. The DNA of the CDR3 is TGTGCCACCAGTGTCGGCGTTGGTGAGCAGTTCTTC.

V gene TRBV16 combines with J gene TRBJ1-5, with D tentatively TRBD1 (6 bases). This CDR3 has 16 amino acids. V gave up 2 bases and J gave up 1 base, with 12 bases separating them. Per the germline V gene, CDR1 is KGHSY and CDR2 is FQNENV. CDR3 residues: CASSQLDRKSNQPQHF. In DNA, the CDR3 is TGTGCCAGCAGCCAACTAGACAGGAAGAGCAATCAGCCCCAGCATTTT.

The rearrangement links TRBV7-2 to TRBJ2-7, with a tentative D call TRBD1 (5 bases). Germline V gene lookup returns CDR1 SGHTA and CDR2 FQGNSA. The CDR3 has 13 amino acids. The ends were cut back, 1 base at V and 2 bases at J, with 6 bases in the middle. The CDR3 region is CASSLGTTYEQYF. The CDR3, as DNA: TGTGCCAGCAGCTTAGGGACAACCTACGAGCAGTACTTC.

The CDR3 DNA is TGTGCCAGCAGCAAACTCCTGGGAGGACCAATATCAACTAATGAAAAACTGTTTTTT. As protein: CASSKLLGGPISTNEKLFF. V is TRBV21-1 and J is TRBJ1-4. TRBV21-1 is an annotated pseudogene. The CDR3 is 19 residues long.

The chain carries TRBV2 and TRBJ2-7; 8 bases are shared with TRBD1. Trimming took 6 bases from V and 0 from J; bases not matched to a gene: 7. The V gene's germline CDR1 is SNHLY and CDR2 FYNNEI. The CDR3 has 15 residues. CDR3 loop: CASRGDRTFSYEQYF. For the CDR3, the DNA is TGTGCCAGCAGGGGGGACAGGACCTTCTCCTACGAGCAGTACTTC.

V gene TRBV5-1 combines with J gene TRBJ1-1, with a tentative D call TRBD1 (5 bases). V was shortened by 7 bases and J by 1 base, with 11 bases between the two germline ends. CDR1 and CDR2 from the germline V gene are SGHRS and YFSETQ. This CDR3 contains 13 residues. DNA of the CDR3: TGCGCCAGCCGAGCTGGGGGGAACACTGAAGCTTTCTTT. This sequence encodes CASRAGGNTEAFF.

This clone has only a few counts. The chain joins TRBV9 to TRBJ1-3; no clear D. With 0 bases removed from V and 0 bases from J, the gap between germline ends came to 10 bases. Germline V CDR1 and CDR2: SGDLS, YYNGEE. The CDR3 extends over 16 amino acids. The CDR3 region has the DNA TGTGCCAGCAGCGTAGAGATCCGGGGCTCTGGAAACACCATATATTTT. Protein: CASSVEIRGSGNTIYF.

In its sample, this clone was seen once. The genes are TRBV6-5 and TRBJ2-3; no clear D. CDR1 is MNHEY, CDR2 SVGAGI, per germline. CDR3 length: 14 amino acids. Between the trimmed V and J ends, which lost 8 bases and 10 bases, there was a span of 22 bases. The CDR3 DNA follows: TGTGCCAGCTCTGACGGAGACACCGGCTCTGCGCAGTATTTT. The encoded protein is CASSDGDTGSAQYF.

CDR3 nucleotide sequence: TGTGCCAGCAGCTTAGAAGGCACATCGGCCAGCACTGAAGCTTTCTTT. It encodes CASSLEGTSASTEAFF. This chain joins TRBV11-2 and TRBJ1-1; D not certain. Looked up from germline, CDR1 is SGHAT and CDR2 is FQNNGV. The CDR3 spans 16 residues. With 0 bases removed from V and 4 bases from J, the gap between germline ends came to 15 bases.

The table lists this clone with a few counts. As DNA, the CDR3 is TGTGCCAGTAGCTGGAGTGGGGATTCACCCCTCCACTTT. Protein product: CASSWSGDSPLHF. The chain is built from TRBV19 and TRBJ1-6; no clear D gene. The germline CDR1 and CDR2 sequences are LNHDA and SQIVND (reference sequence). Trimming removed 6 bases at V and 8 bases at J, with 11 bases between. The CDR3 totals 13 residues.

This chain uses TRBV28 with TRBJ1-5, with TRBD1 identical over 11 bases. CDR1 MDHEN and CDR2 SYDVKM come from the germline V gene. The junction had 10 bases not matched to a gene; V was cut back by 8 bases and J by 7 bases. This CDR3 has 15 residues. CDR3: CASYRTGGVWQPQHF. The DNA for the CDR3 is TGTGCCAGCTATAGGACAGGGGGCGTCTGGCAGCCCCAGCATTTT. Based on the CDR3 plus reference TRBV28 and TRBJ1-5, the full variable domain is DVKVTQSSRYLVKRTGEKVFLECVQDMDHENMFWYRQDPGLGLRLIYFSYDVKMKEKGDIPEGYSVSREKKERFSLILESASTNQTSMYLCASYRTGGVWQPQHFGDGTRLSIL.

The chain recombines TRBV30 with TRBJ1-5; TRBD1 agrees at 9 bases. The CDR3 covers 17 residues. J gave up 4 bases and V 0 bases, and 10 bases lay outside the gene matches. In germline, CDR1 is GTSNPN, CDR2 SVGIG (reference sequence). This chain's CDR3 is CAWSVGWRTGANQPQHF. DNA for the CDR3: TGTGCCTGGAGTGTAGGGTGGCGGACAGGGGCAAATCAGCCCCAGCATTTT. The full variable domain, completed using reference TRBV30 and TRBJ1-5, is SQTIHQWPATLVQPVGSPLSLECTVEGTSNPNLYWYRQAAGRGLQLLFYSVGIGQISSEVPQNLSASRPQDRQFILSSKKLLLSDSGFYLCAWSVGWRTGANQPQHFGDGTRLSIL.

The chain employs TRBV19 and TRBJ1-2, with TRBD1 matching 7 bases. The CDR3 is made up of 16 amino acids. The germline V gene has CDR1 LNHDA and CDR2 SQIVND (reference sequence). V lost 1 base, J lost 4 bases, and 9 bases stayed unmatched. The CDR3 spells CASSIGGQSLLYGYTF. CDR3 bases: TGTGCCAGTAGTATAGGGGGACAGAGTCTGCTCTATGGCTACACCTTC. Filled out from reference TRBV19 and TRBJ1-2, the complete variable domain reads DGGITQSPKYLFRKEGQNVTLSCEQNLNHDAMYWYRQDPGQGLRLIYYSQIVNDFQKGDIAEGYSVSREKKESFPLTVTSAQKNPTAFYLCASSIGGQSLLYGYTFGSGTRLTVV.

The chain has TRBV12-3 or TRBV12-4 and TRBJ1-5; D unclear. The CDR3 covers 11 residues. V was cut by 10 bases and J by 3 bases, with 7 bases left in between. Here the CDR3 reads CATGPNQPQHF. The CDR3 DNA sequence: TGTGCCACCGGCCCCAATCAGCCCCAGCATTTT.

V gene TRBV14 combines with J gene TRBJ2-7; possibly TRBD2 for D (6 bases). The V gene's germline CDR1 is SGHDN and CDR2 FVKESK. The V gene lost 7 bases and the J gene lost 4 bases, with 14 bases spanning the gap. The CDR3 sequence is 13 residues long. CDR3 protein: CASTSSGGYEQYF. CDR3 DNA sequence: TGTGCCAGCACGTCGTCAGGAGGGTACGAGCAGTACTTC.

This chain links TRBV27 with TRBJ2-5; 10 bases agree with TRBD2. CDR1 MNHEY and CDR2 SMNVEV come from the germline V gene (reference sequence). The CDR3 consists of 16 residues. Trimming at V came to 5 bases and at J to 4 bases, leaving 10 bases not matched to a gene. This chain's CDR3 is CASSLKSGRAGETQYF. The CDR3 DNA reads TGTGCCAGCAGTCTTAAGAGCGGGAGGGCCGGAGAGACCCAGTACTTC.